Each of the 22 T cell receptor beta chains below was sequenced from the same sample in a study of blood T cells in healthy people across ages. The second PCR ran roughly 6 to 12 cycles with a sample-barcoded 5' primer and J-beta primers. A single record per CDR3 protein comes from TCRdb applying MiXCR to the 5' RACE reads. The sample comprises 1.2 million to 1.5 million distinct CDR3 sequences, approximately 59% of which are singletons, and roughly 7% rests with the top ten. Sequencing input: blood. These receptors were taken from a man in his late teens or twenties in good health.

J is TRBJ1-5 and V is TRBV6-6; 9 bases fit TRBD1. Germline CDR1 reads MNHNY; CDR2 reads SVGAGI (reference sequence). After removal of 8 bases from V and 7 bases from J, the junction contained 9 bases not matched to a gene. CDR3 length equals 14 residues. CDR3 coding DNA: TGTGCCAGCCTACAGGGGGCGCTGGGGCAGCCCCAGCATTTT. Translation: CASLQGALGQPQHF.

This clonotype was detected only a few times. The chain links TRBV27 to TRBJ2-3; 8 nucleotides agree with TRBD2. Germline V CDR1 and CDR2: MNHEY, SMNVEV (reference sequence). The junction had 5 bases not matched to a gene; V was cut back by 3 bases and J by 3 bases. CDR3 length: 15 amino acids. The CDR3 nucleotides read TGTGCCAGCAGTTTTAGCGGGGATTGGACAGATACGCAGTATTTT. Its protein is CASSFSGDWTDTQYF.

The rearrangement uses TRBV20-1 and TRBJ2-1, with 10 bases identical to TRBD2. Looked up from germline, CDR1 is DFQATT and CDR2 is SNEGSKA (reference sequence). There are 15 residues in the CDR3. V shed 2 bases, J shed 9 bases, and the junction held 10 bases outside the gene matches. CDR3 loop: CSARPRTSGVCEQFF. The CDR3 DNA reads TGCAGTGCTAGACCAAGAACTAGCGGGGTTTGTGAGCAGTTCTTC.

This sequence joins TRBV3-1 and TRBJ1-2, with D unclear. V lost 4 bases and J 6 bases, leaving 12 bases between the germline ends. Germline loops: CDR1 LGHDT, CDR2 YNNKEL (reference sequence). The CDR3 loop spans 13 amino acids. CDR3 in amino acids: CASSPPVGDGYTF. The CDR3 DNA sequence: TGTGCCAGCAGCCCGCCGGTGGGAGATGGCTACACCTTC.

The rearrangement links TRBV28 to TRBJ2-7; TRBD2 is a possible D gene (5 bases). There are 14 residues in the CDR3. Trimming took 3 bases from V and 4 from J, leaving 13 bases between them. Per germline, CDR1 MDHEN and CDR2 SYDVKM. The CDR3 bases are TGTGCCAGCAGTTTGAGGCGGAGGTGGTACGAGCAGTACTTC. Translation gives CASSLRRRWYEQYF. Filled out from reference TRBV28 and TRBJ2-7, the complete variable domain reads DVKVTQSSRYLVKRTGEKVFLECVQDMDHENMFWYRQDPGLGLRLIYFSYDVKMKEKGDIPEGYSVSREKKERFSLILESASTNQTSMYLCASSLRRRWYEQYFGPGTRLTVT.

The chain couples TRBV20-1 to TRBJ2-7, with a possible D match to TRBD2 (5 bases). Trimming took off 5 bases at V and 1 base at J, with 12 bases between the two ends. The CDR3 length is 13 residues. Germline V gene sequence: CDR1 DFQATT, CDR2 SNEGSKA (reference sequence). In nucleotides, the CDR3 is TGCAGTGCTGTAGTAAGCGGTTCCTACGAGCAGTACTTC. Amino acids: CSAVVSGSYEQYF.

This chain joins TRBV12-5 and TRBJ2-3; D gene unclear. Germline V gives CDR1 LGHNT, CDR2 FRNRAP. Trimming took 3 bases from V and 5 from J, leaving 24 bases between them. The CDR3 is made up of 18 amino acids. In DNA, the CDR3 is TGTGCTAGTGGTTTTTGGCTAGGTACCCCCAACTCCGTAGATACGCAGTATTTT. Translation: CASGFWLGTPNSVDTQYF.

The chain carries TRBV20-1 and TRBJ2-3; tentative D call: TRBD1 (5 bases). Germline loops: CDR1 DFQATT, CDR2 SNEGSKA (reference sequence). Trimming removed 1 base from V and 8 bases from J, with 7 bases in between. This CDR3 is built from 11 residues. CDR3 DNA sequence: TGCAGTGCTAGAGCTCAGGGTACGCAGTATTTT. It codes for CSARAQGTQYF.

V usage is TRBV12-3 or TRBV12-4 and J usage is TRBJ1-1; 7 nucleotides line up with TRBD1. Unmatched junction bases numbered 8, after V lost 7 bases and J lost 6 bases. CDR3 size: 13 residues. The CDR3 DNA reads as TGTGCCAGCAACCAACCAGGGGGGGCTGAAGCTTTCTTT. This gives the protein CASNQPGGAEAFF.

The chain links TRBV9 to TRBJ1-5, with D possibly TRBD1 on 5 matching bases. CDR1 and CDR2 from the germline V gene are SGDLS and YYNGEE. The germline V and J ends were trimmed by 3 bases and 7 bases, with 11 bases remaining between them. The CDR3 totals 13 residues. CDR3 region: CASSEGERQPQHF. The CDR3 nucleotides are TGTGCCAGCAGCGAAGGGGAGCGGCAGCCCCAGCATTTT. Full variable domain (outside the CDR3, taken from reference TRBV9 and TRBJ1-5): DSGVTQTPKHLITATGQRVTLRCSPRSGDLSVYWYQQSLDQGLQFLIQYYNGEERAKGNILERFSAQQFPDLHSELNLSSLELGDSALYFCASSEGERQPQHFGDGTRLSIL.

This chain uses TRBV5-1 with TRBJ2-2; D perhaps matches TRBD1 (5 bases). V lost 5 bases to trimming and J lost 5 bases, with 19 bases between them. From germline, CDR1 is SGHRS and CDR2 YFSETQ. The CDR3 runs to 16 residues. CDR3 sequence reads: CASSPRWAGQTGELFF. The CDR3 bases are TGCGCCAGCAGTCCTCGGTGGGCAGGACAAACCGGGGAGCTGTTTTTT.

This clonotype was counted only a few times. The germline gene is not matched at one end of the junction; a read error may be the cause. The rearrangement joins TRBV6-5 to TRBJ2-2; TRBD1 matches 11 bases. Germline CDR1 reads MNHEY; CDR2 reads SVGAGI. This CDR3 has 15 amino acids. This CDR3 is CASSNSGQGAWELFF. The CDR3 DNA is TGTGCCAGCAGTAACTCAGGACAGGGGGCGTGGGAGCTGTTTTTT.

This rearrangement joins TRBV7-8 to TRBJ2-1; D may be TRBD2 (6 bases). The V end lost 1 base, the J end lost 9 bases, and 13 bases lay between the germline ends. CDR3 size: 14 residues. Germline-derived CDR1 and CDR2 are SGHVS and FQNEAQ. CDR3 in amino acids: CASSLERWGVEQFF. The CDR3 DNA reads TGTGCCAGCAGCTTAGAAAGGTGGGGGGTTGAGCAGTTCTTC.

The chain has TRBV10-3 and TRBJ2-5; no definite D call. The CDR3 runs 11 residues. The V and J ends lost 2 bases and 4 bases respectively, with 2 bases between them. Germline V lookup: CDR1 ENHRY, CDR2 SYGVKD. The CDR3 sequence is CAISERETQYF. DNA of the CDR3: TGTGCCATCAGTGAGCGAGAGACCCAGTACTTC.

A few counts support this clonotype. This rearrangement joins TRBV4-1 to TRBJ2-3, with a possible D match to TRBD1 (7 bases). Germline assignment: CDR1 MGHRA and CDR2 YSYEKL. Trimming took 1 base from V and 0 from J, leaving 20 bases between them. This CDR3 spans 19 amino acids. The CDR3 region has the DNA TGCGCCAGCAGCCAAGCAGGGGGGCTAATAATCACTAGCACAGATACGCAGTATTTT. This gives the protein CASSQAGGLIITSTDTQYF.

The CDR3 sequence: CSARKWGNQINEQFF. The CDR3 DNA follows: TGCAGTGCTAGAAAGTGGGGGAATCAAATAAATGAGCAGTTCTTC. The chain combines TRBV20-1 with TRBJ2-1; the D gene could be TRBD1 or TRBD2 (5 bases each). The ends were cut back, 2 bases at V and 7 bases at J, with 18 bases in the middle. Germline V gene lookup returns CDR1 DFQATT and CDR2 SNEGSKA (reference sequence). CDR3 length: 15 amino acids.

There are a few counts of this clonotype. V usage is TRBV6-5 and J usage is TRBJ1-4; no clear D. Germline lookup yields CDR1 MNHEY and CDR2 SVGAGI. The V and J ends lost 5 bases and 7 bases respectively, with 17 bases between them. There are 15 residues in the CDR3. The CDR3: CASSPSIGVGEKLFF. The CDR3 coding sequence is TGTGCCAGCAGTCCCTCGATCGGCGTGGGTGAAAAACTGTTTTTT.

The chain recombines TRBV5-4 with TRBJ2-1; TRBD2 agrees at 8 bases. The germline V gene encodes CDR1 SGHNT and CDR2 YYREEE (reference sequence). This CDR3 is built from 14 residues. The V segment lost 2 bases and the J segment 11 bases; nucleotides outside the gene matches: 9. CDR3 sequence: CASSFGGAGCKQFF. DNA for the CDR3: TGTGCCAGCAGCTTCGGGGGGGCAGGTTGTAAGCAGTTCTTC.

This rearrangement joins TRBV10-3 to TRBJ2-2; D call uncertain. CDR1 and CDR2 from the germline V gene are ENHRY and SYGVKD. Trimming took 3 bases from V and 10 from J, leaving 12 bases between them. The CDR3 consists of 13 residues. This CDR3 reads CAISDVDQEELFF. CDR3 DNA: TGTGCCATCAGTGATGTCGACCAGGAGGAGCTGTTTTTT.

J is TRBJ1-1 and V is TRBV4-3; D not certain. Per germline, CDR1 LGHNA and CDR2 YSLEER. Trimming shortened V by 4 bases and J by 0 bases, and 12 bases separated the two germline ends. The length of the CDR3 is 15 residues. CDR3 protein: CASSRTTGVNTEAFF. The CDR3 region has the DNA TGCGCCAGCAGCCGGACTACCGGAGTGAACACTGAAGCTTTCTTT.

The CDR3 DNA reads TGTGCCAGCAGTTCAACAAGGAGGTCCTACGAGCAGTACTTC. It specifies CASSSTRRSYEQYF. The chain links TRBV6-2 or TRBV6-3 to TRBJ2-7; D is perhaps TRBD2 (5 bases). Trimming left V 4 bases short and J 1 base short, with 11 bases between. The CDR3 is 14 residues long. Germline lookup yields CDR1 MNHEY and CDR2 SVGEGT.

V is TRBV25-1 and J is TRBJ2-3, with 8 bases matching TRBD1. CDR1 is MGHDK, CDR2 SYGVNS, per germline. CDR3 length: 16 residues. Germline trimming cut 1 base from V and 4 bases from J; bases unmatched to any gene: 7. The CDR3 DNA sequence: TGTGCCAGCAGTGAATGGGGACAGGTTGGGGCAGATACGCAGTATTTT. Protein: CASSEWGQVGADTQYF.